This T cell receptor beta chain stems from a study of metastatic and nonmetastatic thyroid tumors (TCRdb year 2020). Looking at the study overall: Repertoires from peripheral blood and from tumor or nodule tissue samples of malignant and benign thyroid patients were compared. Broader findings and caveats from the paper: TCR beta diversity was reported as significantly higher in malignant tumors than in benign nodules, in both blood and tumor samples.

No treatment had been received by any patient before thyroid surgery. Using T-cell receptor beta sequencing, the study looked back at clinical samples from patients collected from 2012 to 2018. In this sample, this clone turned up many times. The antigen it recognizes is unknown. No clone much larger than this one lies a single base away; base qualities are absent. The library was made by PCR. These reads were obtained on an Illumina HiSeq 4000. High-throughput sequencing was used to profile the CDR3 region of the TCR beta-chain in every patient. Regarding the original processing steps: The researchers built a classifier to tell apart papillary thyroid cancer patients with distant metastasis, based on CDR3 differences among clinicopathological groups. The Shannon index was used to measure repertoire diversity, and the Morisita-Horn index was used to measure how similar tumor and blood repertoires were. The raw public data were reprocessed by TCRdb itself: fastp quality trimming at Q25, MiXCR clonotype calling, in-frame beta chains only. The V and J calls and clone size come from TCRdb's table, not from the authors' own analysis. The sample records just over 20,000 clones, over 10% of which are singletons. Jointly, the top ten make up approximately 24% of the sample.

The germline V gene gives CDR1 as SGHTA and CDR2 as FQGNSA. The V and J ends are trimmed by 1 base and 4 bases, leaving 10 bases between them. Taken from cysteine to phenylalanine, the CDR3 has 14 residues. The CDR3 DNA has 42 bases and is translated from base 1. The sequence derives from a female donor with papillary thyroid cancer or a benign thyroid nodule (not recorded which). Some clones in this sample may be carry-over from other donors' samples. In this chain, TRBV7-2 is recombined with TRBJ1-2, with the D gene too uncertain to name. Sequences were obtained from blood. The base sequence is TGTGCCAGCAGCTTAGAAGTGGGGATCTATGGCTACACCTTC. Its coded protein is CASSLEVGIYGYTF.